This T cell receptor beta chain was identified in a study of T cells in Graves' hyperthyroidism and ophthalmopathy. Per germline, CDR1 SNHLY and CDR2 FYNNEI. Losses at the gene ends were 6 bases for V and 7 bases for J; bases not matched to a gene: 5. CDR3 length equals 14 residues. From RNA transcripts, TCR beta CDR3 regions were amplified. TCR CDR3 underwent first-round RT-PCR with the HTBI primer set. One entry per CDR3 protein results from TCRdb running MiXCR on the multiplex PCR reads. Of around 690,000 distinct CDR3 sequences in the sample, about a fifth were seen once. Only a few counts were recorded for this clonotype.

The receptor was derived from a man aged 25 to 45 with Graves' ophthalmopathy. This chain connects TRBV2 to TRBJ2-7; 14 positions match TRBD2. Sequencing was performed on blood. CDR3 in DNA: TGTGCCAGCAGGAGGACTAGCGGGAGGCGAGAGCAGTACTTC. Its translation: CASRRTSGRREQYF.